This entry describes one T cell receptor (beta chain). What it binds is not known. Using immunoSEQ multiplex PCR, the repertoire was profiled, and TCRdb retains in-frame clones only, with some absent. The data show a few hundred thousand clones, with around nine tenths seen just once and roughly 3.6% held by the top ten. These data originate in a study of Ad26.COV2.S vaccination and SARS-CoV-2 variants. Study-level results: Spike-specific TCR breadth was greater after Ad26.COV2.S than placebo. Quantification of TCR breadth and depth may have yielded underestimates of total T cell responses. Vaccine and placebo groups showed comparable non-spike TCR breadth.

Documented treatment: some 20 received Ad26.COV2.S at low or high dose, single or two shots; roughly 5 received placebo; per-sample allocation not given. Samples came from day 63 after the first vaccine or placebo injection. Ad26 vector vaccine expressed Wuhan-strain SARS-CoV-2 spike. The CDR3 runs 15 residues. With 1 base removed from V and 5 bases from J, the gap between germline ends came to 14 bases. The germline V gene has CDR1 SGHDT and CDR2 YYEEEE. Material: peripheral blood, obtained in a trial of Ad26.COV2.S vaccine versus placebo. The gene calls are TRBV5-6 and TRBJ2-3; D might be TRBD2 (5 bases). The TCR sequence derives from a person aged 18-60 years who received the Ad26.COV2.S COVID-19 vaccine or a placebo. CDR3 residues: CASSLPLTAGDTQYF. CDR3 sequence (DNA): TGTGCCAGCAGCTTGCCTCTAACGGCGGGAGATACGCAGTATTTT. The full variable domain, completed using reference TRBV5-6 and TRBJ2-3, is DAGVTQSPTHLIKTRGQQVTLRCSPKSGHDTVSWYQQALGQGPQFIFQYYEEEERQRGNFPDRFSGHQFPNYSSELNVNALLLGDSALYLCASSLPLTAGDTQYFGPGTRLTVL.